This TCR beta chain stems from a study of Ad26.COV2.S vaccination and SARS-CoV-2 variants. Background on the study: Intramuscular Ad26.COV2.S doses were given once or twice, 56 days apart.

Produced via immunoSEQ multiplex PCR; TCRdb's table is partial and in-frame only. In the table there are some 480,000 clones, around nine tenths of which are singletons. CDR1 and CDR2 (germline): MDHEN, SYDVKM. The CDR3 covers 16 residues. Germline trimming cut 6 bases from V and 4 bases from J; bases unmatched to any gene: 11. Treatment indicated: about 20 received Ad26.COV2.S at low or high dose, single or two shots; roughly five received placebo; per-sample allocation not given. Collection of the samples took place on day 63 after the first injection of vaccine or placebo. SARS-CoV-2 spike from the Wuhan strain was encoded by the vaccine, an Ad26 vector.

The chain is built from TRBV28 and TRBJ2-3; 9 bases match TRBD2. This receptor was taken from a person between 18 and 65 years old who received the Ad26.COV2.S COVID-19 vaccine or a placebo. The sequences come from peripheral blood, collected in a trial of Ad26.COV2.S vaccine versus placebo. CDR3 protein: CASSSPGTSSPDTQYF. The CDR3 bases are TGTGCCAGCAGCAGCCCCGGGACTAGCTCCCCAGATACGCAGTATTTT.